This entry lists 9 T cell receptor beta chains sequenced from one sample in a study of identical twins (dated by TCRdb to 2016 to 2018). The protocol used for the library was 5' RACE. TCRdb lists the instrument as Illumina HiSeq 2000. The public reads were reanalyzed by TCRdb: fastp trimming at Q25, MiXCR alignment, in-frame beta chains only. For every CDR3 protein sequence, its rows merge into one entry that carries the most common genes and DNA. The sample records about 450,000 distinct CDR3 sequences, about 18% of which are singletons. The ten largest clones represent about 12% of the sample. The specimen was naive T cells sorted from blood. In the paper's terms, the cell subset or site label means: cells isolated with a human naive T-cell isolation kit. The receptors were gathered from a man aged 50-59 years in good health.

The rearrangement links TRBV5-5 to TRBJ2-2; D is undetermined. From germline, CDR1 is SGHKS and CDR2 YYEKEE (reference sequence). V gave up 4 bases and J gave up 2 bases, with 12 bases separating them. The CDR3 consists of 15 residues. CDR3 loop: CASSHTVANTGELFF. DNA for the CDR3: TGTGCCAGCAGCCACACAGTTGCAAACACCGGGGAGCTGTTTTTT. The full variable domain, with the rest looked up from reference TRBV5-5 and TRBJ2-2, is DAGVTQSPTHLIKTRGQQVTLRCSPISGHKSVSWYQQVLGQGPQFIFQYYEKEERGRGNFPDRFSARQFPNYSSELNVNALLLGDSALYLCASSHTVANTGELFFGEGSRLTVL.

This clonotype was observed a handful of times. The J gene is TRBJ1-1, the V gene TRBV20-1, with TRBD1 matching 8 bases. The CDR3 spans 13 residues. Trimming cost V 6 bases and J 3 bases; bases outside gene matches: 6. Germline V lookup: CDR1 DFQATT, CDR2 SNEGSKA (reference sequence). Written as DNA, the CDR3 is TGCAGTGCCGAACAGGGGGAGGACACTGAAGCTTTCTTT. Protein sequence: CSAEQGEDTEAFF.

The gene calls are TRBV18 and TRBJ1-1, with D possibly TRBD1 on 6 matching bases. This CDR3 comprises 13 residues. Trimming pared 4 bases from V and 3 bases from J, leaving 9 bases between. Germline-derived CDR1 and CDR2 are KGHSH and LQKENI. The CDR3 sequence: CASSQAGDTEAFF. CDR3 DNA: TGTGCCAGCTCACAAGCAGGGGACACTGAAGCTTTCTTT.

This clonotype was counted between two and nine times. The CDR3 loop reads CASSQRVGVYEQYF. Written as DNA, the CDR3 is TGCGCCAGCAGCCAACGGGTCGGGGTCTACGAGCAGTACTTC. The chain has TRBV4-3 and TRBJ2-7, with D possibly matching TRBD2 (5 bases). V shed 2 bases and J shed 3 bases, with 11 bases lying between them. Germline V gene lookup returns CDR1 LGHNA and CDR2 YSLEER. CDR3 length: 14 amino acids.

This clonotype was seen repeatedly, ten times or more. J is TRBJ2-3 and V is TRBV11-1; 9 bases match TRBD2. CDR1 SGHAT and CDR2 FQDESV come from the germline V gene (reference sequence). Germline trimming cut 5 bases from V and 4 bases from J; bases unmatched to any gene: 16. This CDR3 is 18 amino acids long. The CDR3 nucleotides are TGTGCCAGCAGCGATCCCTTCCAAGCGGGGGGCCTCCCAGATACGCAGTATTTT. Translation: CASSDPFQAGGLPDTQYF.

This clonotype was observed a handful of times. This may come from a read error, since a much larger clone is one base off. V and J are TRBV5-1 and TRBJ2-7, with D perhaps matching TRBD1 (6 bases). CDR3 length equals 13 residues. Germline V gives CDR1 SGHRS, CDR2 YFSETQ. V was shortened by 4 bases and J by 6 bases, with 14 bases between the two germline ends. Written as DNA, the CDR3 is TGCGCCAGCAGCACGAACAGGGAGTGCGAGCAGTACTTC. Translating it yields CASSTNRECEQYF. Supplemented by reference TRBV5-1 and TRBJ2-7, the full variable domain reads KAGVTQTPRYLIKTRGQQVTLSCSPISGHRSVSWYQQTPGQGLQFLFEYFSETQRNKGNFPGRFSGRQFSNSRSEMNVSTLELGDSALYLCASSTNRECEQYFGPGTRLTVT.

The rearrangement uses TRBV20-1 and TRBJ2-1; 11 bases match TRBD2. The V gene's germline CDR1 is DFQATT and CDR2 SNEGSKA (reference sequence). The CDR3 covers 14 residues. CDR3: CRGGPGLAENEQFF. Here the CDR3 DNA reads TGCAGGGGGGGACCGGGACTAGCGGAAAATGAGCAGTTCTTC.

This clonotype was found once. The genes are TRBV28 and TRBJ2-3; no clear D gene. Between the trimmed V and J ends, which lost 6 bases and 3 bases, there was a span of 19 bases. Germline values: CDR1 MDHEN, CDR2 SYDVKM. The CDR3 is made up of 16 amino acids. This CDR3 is CASSPPWQFWTDTQYF. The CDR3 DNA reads TGTGCCAGCAGCCCTCCCTGGCAGTTTTGGACAGATACGCAGTATTTT.

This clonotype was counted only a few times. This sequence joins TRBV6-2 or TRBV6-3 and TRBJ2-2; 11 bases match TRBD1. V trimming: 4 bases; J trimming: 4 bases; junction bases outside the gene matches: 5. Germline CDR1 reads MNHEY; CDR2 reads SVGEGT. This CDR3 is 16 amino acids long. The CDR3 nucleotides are TGTGCCAGCAGTTTAGGACAGGGGGCGTTCACCGGGGAGCTGTTTTTT. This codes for CASSLGQGAFTGELFF.